This T cell receptor (beta chain) was sequenced for a study of T cells in Graves' hyperthyroidism and ophthalmopathy. Study at large: The blood sample was taken at first diagnosis, before treatment began.

Patients aged 18 to 65 had newly diagnosed hyperthyroidism of under 2 months' duration. There were TCR beta CDR3 regions amplified from RNA transcripts. Initially, a first-round RT-PCR of the TCR CDR3 employed the HTBI primer set. TCRdb itself ran the multiplex PCR reads through MiXCR, one entry per CDR3 protein. Of roughly 300,000 distinct CDR3 sequences in the sample, approximately 13% are singletons; the top ten hold about 22%. Study results and caveats: By a 13 V-J model, ophthalmopathy was set apart from stable hyperthyroidism.

Many counts were recorded for this clonotype. Its antigen remains unidentified. The V and J ends lost 5 bases and 0 bases respectively, with 10 bases between them. Germline V gene lookup returns CDR1 SGHVS and CDR2 FNYEAQ. The CDR3 is 15 residues long. Sequencing used blood. The origin of this receptor is a young woman with Graves' hyperthyroidism. V is TRBV7-6 and J is TRBJ2-2; D is undetermined. CDR3 coding DNA: TGTGCCAGCAGCCCTTTCGCGGCGAACACCGGGGAGCTGTTTTTT. It specifies CASSPFAANTGELFF.